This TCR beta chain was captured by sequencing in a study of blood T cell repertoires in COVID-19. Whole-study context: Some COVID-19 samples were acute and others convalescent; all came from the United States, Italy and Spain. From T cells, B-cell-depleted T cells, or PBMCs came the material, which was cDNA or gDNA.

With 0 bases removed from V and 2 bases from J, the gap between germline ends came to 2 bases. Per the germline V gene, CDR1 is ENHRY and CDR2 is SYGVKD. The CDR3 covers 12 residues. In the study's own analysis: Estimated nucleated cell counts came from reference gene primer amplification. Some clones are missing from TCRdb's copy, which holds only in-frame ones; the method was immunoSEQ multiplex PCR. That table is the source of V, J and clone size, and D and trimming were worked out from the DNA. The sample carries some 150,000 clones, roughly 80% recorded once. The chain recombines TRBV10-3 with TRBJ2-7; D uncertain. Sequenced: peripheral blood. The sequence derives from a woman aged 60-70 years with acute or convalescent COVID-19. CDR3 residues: CAISESAYEQYF. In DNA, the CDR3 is TGTGCCATCAGTGAGTCCGCCTACGAGCAGTACTTC.